These 15 T cell receptor beta chains originate from one sample sequenced in a study of identifying expanded T cells in peripheral blood. Clones were read by immunoSEQ multiplex PCR, and TCRdb kept only the in-frame ones, dropping some. Among about 85,000 clones listed, 89% were seen once. Sequencing was performed on blood. These receptors were taken from a person aged 18 to 75 in good health.

The J gene is TRBJ1-5, the V gene TRBV11-3, with D uncertain. The CDR3 extends over 17 amino acids. CDR1 and CDR2 (germline): SGHNT, YENEEA. Trimming removed 5 bases at V and 5 bases at J, with 22 bases between. CDR3 sequence reads: CASSPEWGLSDHQPQHF. The CDR3 DNA sequence: TGTGCCAGCAGCCCCGAGTGGGGTTTGTCCGATCATCAGCCCCAGCATTTT.

The chain joins TRBV5-4 to TRBJ2-5; possibly TRBD1 for D (5 bases). Germline V CDR1 and CDR2: SGHNT, YYREEE (reference sequence). The V end lost 1 base, the J end lost 5 bases, and 15 bases lay between the germline ends. The CDR3 length is 15 residues. Here the CDR3 reads CASSLSPGLMETQYF. The CDR3 nucleotides read TGTGCCAGCAGCTTGAGTCCAGGGTTGATGGAGACCCAGTACTTC.

The CDR3 DNA reads TGTGCCAGCACCAGCGGGTTGGGAGACGGAAACACCATATATTTT. Its translation: CASTSGLGDGNTIYF. The V call is TRBV5-8, the J call TRBJ1-3; no definite D call. Germline lookup yields CDR1 SGHTS and CDR2 YDEGEE. The V and J ends lost 6 bases and 4 bases respectively, with 17 bases between them. The CDR3 is 15 residues long. The complete variable domain, with remaining parts taken from reference TRBV5-8 and TRBJ1-3, reads EAGVTQSPTHLIKTRGQQATLRCSPISGHTSVYWYQQALGLGLQFLLWYDEGEERNRGNFPPRFSGRQFPNYSSELNVNALELEDSALYLCASTSGLGDGNTIYFGEGSWLTVV.

This clone was observed a single time. The rearrangement links TRBV19 to TRBJ2-7; 8 bases align to TRBD2. J was trimmed by 1 base and V by 6 bases; bases with no gene match: 11. CDR1 LNHDA and CDR2 SQIVND come from the germline V gene (reference sequence). CDR3 length equals 16 residues. This CDR3 is CASSQPGGARSYEQYF. The CDR3 DNA reads TGTGCCAGTAGCCAACCCGGGGGGGCTCGATCCTACGAGCAGTACTTC.

V gene TRBV5-1 combines with J gene TRBJ2-7; either TRBD1 or TRBD2 may fit D (5 bases each). V was shortened by 0 bases and J by 3 bases, with 10 bases between the two germline ends. Germline values: CDR1 SGHRS, CDR2 YFSETQ. The length of the CDR3 is 14 residues. This chain's CDR3 is CASSLDGAVYEQYF. CDR3 coding DNA: TGCGCCAGCAGCTTGGACGGGGCCGTCTACGAGCAGTACTTC.

The V call is TRBV25-1, the J call TRBJ2-4; tentative D call: TRBD1 (7 bases). The ends were cut back, 4 bases at V and 1 base at J, with 14 bases in the middle. CDR1 is MGHDK, CDR2 SYGVNS, per germline. The CDR3 sequence is 16 residues long. The CDR3 here is CASSGAGGKAKNIQYF. In DNA, the CDR3 is TGTGCCAGCAGTGGAGCAGGGGGGAAGGCCAAAAACATTCAGTACTTC.

The V and J genes are TRBV5-1 and TRBJ2-2; tentatively, D is TRBD2 (5 bases). The CDR3 has 15 residues. The germline V and J ends were trimmed by 2 bases and 1 base, with 9 bases remaining between them. Germline V CDR1 and CDR2: SGHRS, YFSETQ. The CDR3 nucleotides read TGCGCCAGCAGCTTTGCGGGTGGGAACACCGGGGAGCTGTTTTTT. Translated, it gives CASSFAGGNTGELFF.

A few counts support this clone. V is TRBV19 and J is TRBJ1-3; D gene unclear. There are 16 residues in the CDR3. Germline V CDR1 and CDR2: LNHDA, SQIVND (reference sequence). Trimming cost V 6 bases and J 4 bases, with 19 bases left between them. The DNA of the CDR3 is TGTGCCAGTAGGCAGGTGGGGTTAATGGCCGGAAACACCATATATTTT. Translation: CASRQVGLMAGNTIYF.

This chain connects TRBV11-2 to TRBJ2-5; D tentatively fits TRBD1 or TRBD2 (6 bases each). The CDR3 has 17 amino acids. Trimming took 4 bases from V and 2 from J, leaving 20 bases between them. The germline V gene has CDR1 SGHAT and CDR2 FQNNGV. CDR3 coding DNA: TGTGCCAGCAGCTCGACCGGGGGCTGGGGGTTGCAAGAGACCCAGTACTTC. Its translation: CASSSTGGWGLQETQYF.

This sequence joins TRBV27 and TRBJ1-5; D is ambiguous. CDR1 and CDR2 from the germline V gene are MNHEY and SMNVEV (reference sequence). This CDR3 is 17 amino acids long. Trimming cost V 3 bases and J 2 bases, with 17 bases left between them. The CDR3 sequence is CASSFVGVPSGNQPQHF. CDR3 DNA sequence: TGTGCCAGCAGTTTCGTTGGGGTACCTAGTGGCAATCAGCCCCAGCATTTT.

The chain couples TRBV6-6 to TRBJ2-7; possible D gene TRBD2, 6 bases. Germline CDR1 MNHNY, CDR2 SVGAGI (reference sequence). V was shortened by 5 bases and J by 9 bases, with 17 bases between the two germline ends. The length of the CDR3 is 13 residues. CDR3 bases: TGTGCCAGCAGTCGGGGGACCGCAGGGACGCAGTACTTC. Its protein product is CASSRGTAGTQYF.

The V call is TRBV27, the J call TRBJ1-4, with D possibly matching TRBD1 (6 bases). This CDR3 is built from 14 residues. V lost 8 bases, J lost 7 bases, and 17 bases lay in between. CDR1 and CDR2 (germline): MNHEY, SMNVEV (reference sequence). CDR3 sequence: CASRVAGGGEKLFF. DNA for the CDR3: TGTGCCAGCCGGGTGGCGGGGGGCGGTGAAAAACTGTTTTTT.

V and J are TRBV25-1 and TRBJ2-7; possible D gene TRBD1, 5 bases. The CDR3 contains 13 residues. V lost 3 bases to trimming and J lost 6 bases, with 12 bases between them. Germline V gene sequence: CDR1 MGHDK, CDR2 SYGVNS. In DNA form, the CDR3 reads TGTGCCAGCAGTGACAGGGTTCAGAGCGAGCAGTACTTC. Translation gives CASSDRVQSEQYF.

J is TRBJ2-7 and V is TRBV18; TRBD1 aligns across 10 bases. Germline V gene sequence: CDR1 KGHSH, CDR2 LQKENI. The V and J ends lost 1 base and 5 bases, in that order; junction bases with no gene match: 8. This CDR3 contains 16 residues. The CDR3 spells CASSPLVGTGAHEQYF. CDR3 nucleotide sequence: TGTGCCAGCTCACCACTGGTGGGGACAGGGGCCCACGAGCAGTACTTC.

The V gene is TRBV15, the J gene TRBJ1-5, with unresolved D. The V gene lost 1 base and the J gene lost 4 bases, with 5 bases spanning the gap. The CDR3 covers 13 residues. The germline V gene encodes CDR1 LNHNV and CDR2 YYDKDF (reference sequence). CDR3 nucleotides: TGTGCCACCAGCAGAGGGGCTAATCAGCCCCAGCATTTT. Its translation is CATSRGANQPQHF.